The clone carrying this TCR beta chain was counted at least ten times. One entry per CDR3 protein results from TCRdb running MiXCR on the 5' RACE reads. Of hundreds of thousands of distinct CDR3 sequences in the sample, less than 7% were seen once. This sample was included in a study of identical twins. Sequencing was performed on naive T cells sorted from blood. The clonotype was recovered from a man younger than 35 in good health.

The CDR3 sequence: CASSLATAIPADTQYF. The CDR3 nucleotides read TGCGCCAGCAGCTTGGCCACCGCAATTCCCGCAGATACGCAGTATTTT. The chain combines TRBV5-1 with TRBJ2-3; D is unclear. The length of the CDR3 is 16 residues. Per the germline V gene, CDR1 is SGHRS and CDR2 is YFSETQ. V lost 0 bases and J 4 bases, leaving 15 bases between the germline ends.